The clone carrying this TCR beta chain was observed a handful of times. The antigen remains undetermined. MiXCR was run by TCRdb on the 5' RACE reads, yielding one entry per CDR3 protein. Of around 320,000 distinct CDR3 sequences in the sample, around 4.4% were seen once. CDR1 and CDR2 (germline): SGHTA, FQGNSA. The CDR3 is 18 amino acids. With 3 bases clipped from V and 2 bases from J, the junction kept 8 bases outside the gene matches. This entry is derived from a study of T cells after yellow fever vaccination. Study-level points and caveats: The secondary response was weaker but peaked faster, day 5 versus 15.

This material consisted of PBMCs, taken 15 days after the yellow fever booster vaccination. This TCR was recovered from a young man who received the YFV17D yellow fever vaccine. V is TRBV7-2 and J is TRBJ2-2, with TRBD2 identical over 11 bases. The CDR3 spells CASSFLAGGSTNTGELFF. In DNA, the CDR3 is TGTGCCAGCAGCTTTCTAGCGGGGGGCTCTACTAACACCGGGGAGCTGTTTTTT.